The T cell receptor beta chain under discussion was sequenced for a study of shared T cell receptors in the human thymus (dated by TCRdb to about 2021). Background on the whole study: The study investigated the way shared, self-reactive T-cell receptor alpha chains are produced in the human thymus.

This clone appeared once. No cognate antigen has been identified for it. The input lacks base qualities; no much larger clone sits a single base away. The germline V gene specifies SGHTA as CDR1 and FQGNSA as CDR2. Deletion took 7 bases off V and 6 bases off J, with a span of 21 bases between the germline ends. There are 15 amino acids in the CDR3, from cysteine to phenylalanine inclusive. Only the CDR3 portion is preserved as DNA: 45 bases, with reading frame beginning at the first base. The method was the immunoSEQ multiplex PCR assay. TCRdb mirrors the immuneACCESS table, restricted to in-frame sequences. Some clones are absent from its copies; in checked studies, under half trace to an unresolved V gene, and the reason for the others is unknown. This sample comprises about 660,000 clones, over 75% of them detected only once. The ten most abundant clones make up about 0.0094% of the sample. The sample was also linked to a second study, of human thymus T cells. According to the second study: The donors were immunologically healthy infants in Finland who had open corrective cardiac surgery for congenital heart defects. Thymus tissue was collected as surgical resects that were removed during corrective cardiac surgery. Usage of V and J gene segments appeared to be biased in both the thymic and the peripheral blood repertoires. The related research reported highly overlapping thymic TCR repertoires among unrelated individuals. The study described the TCR alpha and beta repertoires in eight or nine infant thymus samples and four matching peripheral blood samples. The infant donors were roughly 7 to 250 days old, and the cohort included over five males and a couple of females. Thymocytes were released mechanically from tissue and stored at -70 °C as pellets of 10-30 million cells. A QIAsymphony instrument was used to extract genomic DNA from frozen cell pellets. Using the immunoSEQ multiplex PCR assay, the TCRB and TCRAD loci were amplified from a standardized quantity of quality-controlled genomic DNA. The amplicons spanned the V(D)J region and were long enough to cover the CDR3 and allow V and J genes to be identified. The amplicons were sequenced on an Illumina platform via the commercial immunoSEQ service. Corrections for primer bias and sequencing errors followed previously described methods, while TCRAD and TCRB definitions were based on the IMGT database. The repertoires were analysed using immunoSEQ Analyzer 3.0 and VDJTools for basic statistics, V/J segment usage, diversity estimates, rarefaction and pairwise overlap. Diversity was estimated with Chao1, ChaoE, Efron-Thisted, Shannon and inverse Simpson indices, and also on datasets down-sampled to the smallest sample. Repertoire overlap was assessed by strict matching of CDR3 nucleotide sequence, V gene and J gene, and clustering was done by Jaccard-based multidimensional scaling. Thymus samples yielded on average around 810,000 unique TCRB clonotypes, compared with about 80,000 from blood samples.

This TCR derives from a boy in the first two years of life with a congenital heart defect. Donor details come from another sample of the same person, matched by shared clones. The V and J genes are TRBV7-2 and TRBJ2-5; TRBD2 is a weak D gene call, 6 bases matching. The source material was thymocytes. CDR3 protein: CASTYLRRGRKTQYF. The DNA is as follows: TGTGCCAGCACCTACCTTAGGAGGGGTCGAAAGACCCAGTACTTC.